This passage covers 4 T cell receptor beta chains from one sample sequenced in a study of vaccination effects on CD4 cells after COVID-19. Antigen-specific CD4+ T cells were expanded (with viral peptide pools) by the ViraFEST assay ahead of sequencing. When around 9 days of culture had elapsed, CD4+ T cells were isolated. Two doses of either BNT162b2 or mRNA-1273 were given to each participant. These receptors' antigens are unknown. The repertoire was sequenced with immunoSEQ multiplex PCR; TCRdb's copy has only in-frame clones and lacks some. Found here are under 40,000 clones, 70% to 85% of them singletons; the top ten hold 2%. Sequencing was performed on CD4+ T cells from PBMCs cultured with HCoV-NL63 spike peptides, taken after COVID-19 vaccination. The source of these receptors is a human donor who received a COVID-19 vaccine. Some clones in this sample may be carry-over from other donors' samples.

This rearrangement joins TRBV24-1 to TRBJ2-5, with 7 bases identical to TRBD2. V shed 2 bases, J shed 1 base, and the junction held 3 bases outside the gene matches. Per the germline V gene, CDR1 is KGHDR and CDR2 is SFDVKD. The CDR3 runs to 15 residues. DNA for the CDR3: TGTGCCACCAGTGATTCTCGGGGGGTCCAAGAGACCCAGTACTTC. Translation gives CATSDSRGVQETQYF.

The CDR3 loop is CASSQGAGTTNEKLFF. DNA of the CDR3: TGTGCCAGCAGTCAGGGGGCAGGGACAACTAATGAAAAACTGTTTTTT. The rearrangement links TRBV6-6 to TRBJ1-4; 8 bases match TRBD1. The CDR3 loop spans 16 amino acids. The V gene end was trimmed by 5 bases and the J gene end by 0 bases; junction bases not matched to a gene: 5. Per the germline V gene, CDR1 is MNHNY and CDR2 is SVGAGI (reference sequence).

The V gene is TRBV6-5, the J gene TRBJ1-5; the match to TRBD1 covers 7 bases. Germline CDR1 MNHEY, CDR2 SVGAGI. This CDR3 is built from 14 residues. V trimming: 6 bases; J trimming: 5 bases; junction bases outside the gene matches: 7. CDR3 amino acids: CASRRGTEDQPQHF. CDR3 coding DNA: TGTGCCAGCAGACGCGGGACAGAAGATCAGCCCCAGCATTTT.

The chain has TRBV6-1 and TRBJ2-5; D is possibly TRBD1 (5 bases). The CDR3 contains 16 residues. Trimming removed 1 base at V and 4 bases at J, with 16 bases between. Germline V gives CDR1 MNHNS, CDR2 SASEGT. CDR3 sequence reads: CASSEDRGWSRETQYF. CDR3 nucleotide sequence: TGTGCCAGCAGTGAAGATAGGGGTTGGAGCAGAGAGACCCAGTACTTC.